This record covers a single T cell receptor (beta chain). What it binds is unknown. Oncomine TCR Beta short-read sequencing was applied to DNA from cultured CD4+ T cells. It was from cultured CD4+ T cells that genomic DNA was extracted. Each CDR3 protein is one row after TCRdb ran MiXCR on the PCR reads. This table has about 20,000 distinct CDR3 sequences, about 43% appearing once. The entry originates in a study of vaccination and CD4 T cells after COVID-19. Treatment described: roughly 10-day PBMC culture with coronavirus spike peptide pools or control peptides (ViraFEST assay). After expanding antigen-specific T cells with peptide pools, ViraFEST sequenced their TCRs. Germline values: CDR1 DFQATT, CDR2 SNEGSKA (reference sequence). The CDR3 sequence is 12 residues long. The V end was cut by 0 bases, the J end by 3 bases, with 5 bases between.

The input for sequencing was CD4+ T cells from blood, cultured in vitro, taken after SARS-CoV-2 vaccination. The clonotype originates from a human donor who had recovered from COVID-19. The chain has TRBV20-1 and TRBJ2-5; D call uncertain. CDR3 DNA sequence: TGCAGTGCTAGAGACCGAGAAGAGACCCAGTACTTC. This codes for CSARDREETQYF.